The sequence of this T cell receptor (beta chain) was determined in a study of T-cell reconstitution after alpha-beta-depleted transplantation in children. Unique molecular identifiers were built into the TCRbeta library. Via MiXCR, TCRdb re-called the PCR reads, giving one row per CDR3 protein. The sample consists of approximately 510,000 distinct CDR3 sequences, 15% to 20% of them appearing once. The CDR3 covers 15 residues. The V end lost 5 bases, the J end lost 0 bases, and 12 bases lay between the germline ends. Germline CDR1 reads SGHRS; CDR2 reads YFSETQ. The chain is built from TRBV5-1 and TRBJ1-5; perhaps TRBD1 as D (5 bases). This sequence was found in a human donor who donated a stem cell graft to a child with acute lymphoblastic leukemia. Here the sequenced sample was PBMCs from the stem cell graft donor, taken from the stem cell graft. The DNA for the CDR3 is TGCGCCAGCAGGTTGACAGACCATAGCAATCAGCCCCAGCATTTT. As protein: CASRLTDHSNQPQHF.